This entry lists 12 T cell receptor beta chains sequenced from one sample in a study of blood T cells in healthy people across ages. Primed by a sample-barcoded 5' primer and a J-beta primer mix, a second PCR proceeded for about 7 to 11 cycles. One entry per CDR3 protein results from TCRdb running MiXCR on the 5' RACE reads. The sample includes about 1.8 million distinct CDR3 sequences, around 48% of them seen just once. Input material: blood. The receptors shown here come from a woman aged 40 to 50 in good health.

The chain recombines TRBV6-1 with TRBJ2-6; no reliable D call. Germline values: CDR1 MNHNS, CDR2 SASEGT. V was trimmed by 2 bases and J by 2 bases, leaving 10 bases between them. The CDR3 runs 16 residues. CDR3 nucleotides: TGTGCCAGCAGTGAACGATCGGTCCCTGGGGCCAACGTCCTGACTTTC. Protein sequence: CASSERSVPGANVLTF.

This clonotype appeared a few times. This sequence joins TRBV6-1 and TRBJ2-7; a weak D match, TRBD1 (6 bases). The V gene lost 7 bases and the J gene lost 0 bases, with 16 bases spanning the gap. The CDR3 is 15 amino acids. CDR1 and CDR2 (germline): MNHNS, SASEGT. The CDR3 nucleotides are TGTGCCAGCACACTCAGTGACAGGTCCTCCTACGAGCAGTACTTC. The encoded protein is CASTLSDRSSYEQYF.

CDR3 loop: CASSPPNRVSSSEAFF. The CDR3 DNA reads TGTGCCAGCAGCCCTCCCAACAGGGTATCCTCCTCTGAAGCTTTCTTT. The rearrangement uses TRBV12-3 or TRBV12-4 and TRBJ1-1; D may be TRBD1 (6 bases). The CDR3 spans 16 residues. With 6 bases removed from V and 6 bases from J, the gap between germline ends came to 23 bases.

There are a few counts of this clonotype. The chain couples TRBV5-1 to TRBJ2-1; maybe TRBD2 (7 bases). The CDR3 contains 14 residues. Trimming took 4 bases from V and 2 from J, leaving 10 bases between them. CDR1 is SGHRS and CDR2 is YFSETQ in the germline V gene. Here the CDR3 reads CASSAGATYNEQFF. The DNA for the CDR3 is TGCGCCAGCAGCGCGGGGGCCACCTACAATGAGCAGTTCTTC.

In its sample, this clonotype was seen many times. The CDR3 region is CASSFRQGHGYTF. CDR3 DNA sequence: TGTGCCAGCAGCTTCCGACAGGGCCATGGCTACACCTTC. V and J are TRBV7-2 and TRBJ1-2; 7 nucleotides align to TRBD1. CDR3 length: 13 amino acids. Trimming cost V 3 bases and J 6 bases; bases outside gene matches: 4. Per the germline V gene, CDR1 is SGHTA and CDR2 is FQGNSA.

In this sample, this clonotype turned up a few times. The chain is built from TRBV7-2 and TRBJ2-3; D gene uncertain. The CDR3 is made up of 14 amino acids. Trimming stripped 6 bases from V and 3 bases from J, with 13 bases between. Germline CDR1 is SGHTA and CDR2 is FQGNSA. The DNA of the CDR3 is TGTGCCAGCAGTCTCACTCCACCTACAGATACGCAGTATTTT. This translates into CASSLTPPTDTQYF.

This clonotype has only a few counts. The J gene is TRBJ2-5, the V gene TRBV7-2, with D unclear. V was shortened by 5 bases and J by 0 bases, with 13 bases between the two germline ends. This CDR3 spans 15 amino acids. Germline V gene sequence: CDR1 SGHTA, CDR2 FQGNSA. CDR3 sequence reads: CASSPSLLYQETQYF. CDR3 in DNA: TGTGCCAGCAGCCCCTCCTTATTGTACCAAGAGACCCAGTACTTC.

The rearrangement links TRBV28 to TRBJ1-2; the D is unclear. V lost 5 bases and J 1 base, leaving 8 bases between the germline ends. Germline V gives CDR1 MDHEN, CDR2 SYDVKM. The CDR3 is 13 residues long. Written as DNA, the CDR3 is TGTGCCAGCAGTAACACTAATAACTATGGCTACACCTTC. This gives the protein CASSNTNNYGYTF.

The CDR3 DNA follows: TGCGCCAGCAGCCAAGAGATCGGGAACCCATGGAATGAGCAGTTCTTC. As protein: CASSQEIGNPWNEQFF. The gene calls are TRBV4-1 and TRBJ2-1; D might be TRBD2 (5 bases). CDR3 length: 16 residues. V lost 0 bases and J lost 7, with 16 bases in between. CDR1 is MGHRA, CDR2 YSYEKL, per germline.

The chain is built from TRBV3-1 and TRBJ2-5, with D perhaps TRBD2 (6 bases). The CDR3 extends over 16 amino acids. V gave up 4 bases and J gave up 7 bases, with 22 bases separating them. Germline CDR1 is LGHDT and CDR2 is YNNKEL (reference sequence). CDR3 DNA sequence: TGTGCCAGCAGCCCCCTAGGAGCGGGCCCCGTCGGGACCCAGTACTTC. Translating it yields CASSPLGAGPVGTQYF.

Here the CDR3 DNA reads TGTGCCAGCAGCCAATTGGTCAATGAGCAGTTCTTC. It specifies CASSQLVNEQFF. The J gene is TRBJ2-1, the V gene TRBV3-1; no definite D call. Trimming left V 2 bases short and J 6 bases short, with 5 bases between. Germline V gene data show CDR1 as LGHDT and CDR2 as YNNKEL (reference sequence). This CDR3 contains 12 residues.

The chain links TRBV29-1 to TRBJ1-4, with TRBD1 identical over 8 bases. Germline assignment: CDR1 SQVTM and CDR2 ANQGSEA. Unmatched junction bases numbered 10, after V lost 6 bases and J lost 7 bases. The CDR3 runs to 14 residues. DNA for the CDR3: TGCAGCGTACGATGGACAGGGACGGTTGAAAAACTGTTTTTT. This encodes CSVRWTGTVEKLFF. The full variable domain, completed using reference TRBV29-1 and TRBJ1-4, is SAVISQKPSRDICQRGTSLTIQCQVDSQVTMMFWYRQQPGQSLTLIATANQGSEATYESGFVIDKFPISRPNLTFSTLTVSNMSPEDSSIYLCSVRWTGTVEKLFFGSGTQLSVL.